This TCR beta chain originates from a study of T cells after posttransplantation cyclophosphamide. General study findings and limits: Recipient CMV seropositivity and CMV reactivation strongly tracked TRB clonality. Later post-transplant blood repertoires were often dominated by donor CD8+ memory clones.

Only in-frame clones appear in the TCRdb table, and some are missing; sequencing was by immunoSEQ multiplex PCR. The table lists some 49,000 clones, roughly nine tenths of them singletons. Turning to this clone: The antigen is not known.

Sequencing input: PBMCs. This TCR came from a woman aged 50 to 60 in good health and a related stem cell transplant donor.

CDR3 residues: CASSFSSNTQYF. In DNA form, the CDR3 reads TGTGCCAGCAGCTTTAGCTCAAATACGCAGTATTTT. V usage is TRBV7-9 and J usage is TRBJ2-3; D call uncertain. Between the trimmed V and J ends, which lost 3 bases and 7 bases, there was a span of 8 bases. In germline, CDR1 is SEHNR, CDR2 FQNEAQ (reference sequence). The CDR3 is 12 residues long.